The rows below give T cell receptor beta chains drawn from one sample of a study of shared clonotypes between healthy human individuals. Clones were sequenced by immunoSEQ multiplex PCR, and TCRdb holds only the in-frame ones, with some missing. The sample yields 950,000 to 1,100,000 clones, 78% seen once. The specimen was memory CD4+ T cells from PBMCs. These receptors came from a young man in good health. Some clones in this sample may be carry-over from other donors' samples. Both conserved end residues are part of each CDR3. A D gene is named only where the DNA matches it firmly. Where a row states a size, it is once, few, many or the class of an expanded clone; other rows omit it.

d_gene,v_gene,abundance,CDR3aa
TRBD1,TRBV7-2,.,CASREPGTGVRGEQFF
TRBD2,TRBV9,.,CASSLADSTDTQYF
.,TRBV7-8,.,CASSLFGAAGTEAFF
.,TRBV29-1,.,CSAARGWGMNTEAFF
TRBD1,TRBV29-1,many,CSATRGPDYEQYF
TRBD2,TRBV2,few,CATALAGVTDTQYF
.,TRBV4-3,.,CASSLGFGVGYEQYF
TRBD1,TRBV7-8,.,CASSSTDSTGGYRETQYF
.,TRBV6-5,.,CASSRDRIGQPQHF
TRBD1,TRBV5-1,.,CASSETGTSEKLFF
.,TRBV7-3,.,CASSRVGASSGNTIYF
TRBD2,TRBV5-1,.,CASSLDPGLSGTQYF
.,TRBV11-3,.,CASRVLQLGNEQFF
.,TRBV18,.,CASSPGHRETQYF
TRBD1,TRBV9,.,CASSVGVSGQGYNEQFF
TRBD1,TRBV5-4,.,CASSIGTGQYEQYF
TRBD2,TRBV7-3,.,CASSLMSGEVGNEQFF
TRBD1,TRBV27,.,CASSLWTGAVEQYF
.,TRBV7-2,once,CASSLGSGSYYEQYF
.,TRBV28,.,CASNGPRALLGNEQFF
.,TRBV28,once,CASIRQGRVNEQFF
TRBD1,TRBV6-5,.,CASSRGRWGDEQFF
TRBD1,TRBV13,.,CASSLGGQGGDTQYF
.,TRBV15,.,CATSMSFGGRNTEAFF
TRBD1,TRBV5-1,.,CASSPWGTDEAFF
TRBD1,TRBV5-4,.,CASSFGTGVVEQYF
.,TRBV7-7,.,CASSPGTFPYEQYF
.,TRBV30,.,CAWSPGFKPQHF
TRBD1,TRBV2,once,CASRDRDYEQYF
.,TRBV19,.,CASSMLGGDTEAFF
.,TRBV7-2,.,CASSLPPTGLMNTEAFF
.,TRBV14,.,CASSLFGTGARGYTF
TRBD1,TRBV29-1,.,CSVEARTGSTEAFF
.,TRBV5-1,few,CASSLGPLNTEAFF
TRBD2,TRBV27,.,CASSLRRTSGRLDTQYF
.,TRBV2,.,CASGLQRVVTDTQYF
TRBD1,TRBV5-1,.,CASSLAGGRGQGDTQYF
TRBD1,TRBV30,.,CAWMRGRGGYTF
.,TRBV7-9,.,CASSLAQAKPYF
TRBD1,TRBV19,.,CASRARGQLYGYTF
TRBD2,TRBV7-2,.,CASSEPRGARTNTGELFF
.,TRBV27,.,CASSSTSRSGYTF
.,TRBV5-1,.,CASRRAMYEQYF
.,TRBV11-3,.,CASSFGGDTGELFF
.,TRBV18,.,CASSPRSTNEKLFF
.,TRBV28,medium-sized,CASSTGRVQGSYNEQFF
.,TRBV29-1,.,CSAKGSPNQPQHF
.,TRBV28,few,CASSSSQGQSNEQFF
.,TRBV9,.,CASSAQGIGNTGELFF
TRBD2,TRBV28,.,CASSLFGAGGSYEQYF
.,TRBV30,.,CAWKAGHRNTEAFF